This T cell receptor (beta chain) was observed in a study of molecular identifiers for immune sequencing clone quantification. Preparation methods for the bulk TCR libraries were those previously described, with listed TCR primers. TCRdb re-derived calls from the PCR reads in MiXCR, one entry per CDR3 protein. The sample includes 550,000 to 750,000 distinct CDR3 sequences, nearly 20% of them seen just once. Of note for this clonotype: A much larger clonotype is one base distant, so this may be a read error.

This CDR3 comprises 15 residues. V was trimmed by 0 bases and J by 9 bases, leaving 18 bases between them. From germline, CDR1 is KGHSH and CDR2 LQKENI. The gene calls are TRBV18 and TRBJ2-7; either TRBD1 or TRBD2 may supply D (5 bases each). Sequencing input: naive CD8+ T cells from blood, with Jurkat cell RNA spiked in. Subset of the sample: FACS-sorted CD8+CD4-CCR7+CD45RA+ naive T cells. The TCR sequence derives from a human donor in good health. Some libraries in this study had Jurkat cell RNA spiked in. The CDR3 coding sequence is TGTGCCAGCTCACCACCGGGGGTCCCTCGTGGCGGGCAGTACTTC. Protein product: CASSPPGVPRGGQYF. The full variable domain, rest sourced from reference TRBV18 and TRBJ2-7, is NAGVMQNPRHLVRRRGQEARLRCSPMKGHSHVYWYRQLPEEGLKFMVYLQKENIIDESGMPKERFSAEFPKEGPSILRIQQVVRGDSAAYFCASSPPGVPRGGQYFGPGTRLTVT.